These 18 T cell receptor beta chains share one sample of origin, sequenced in a study of cytomegalovirus exposure and HLA in healthy donors. The PCR employed 60 Vbeta primers together with 13 Jbeta primers. The repertoire was sequenced with immunoSEQ multiplex PCR; TCRdb's copy has only in-frame clones and lacks some. The data show roughly 130,000 clones, with 84% seen just once and 2.5% to 3% held by the top ten. Sequenced input: PBMCs. The source of these receptors is a woman aged 18 to 35 in good health and CMV-seropositive.

The chain employs TRBV4-1 and TRBJ2-5; maybe TRBD1 (7 bases). This CDR3 is 16 amino acids long. V lost 0 bases, J lost 5 bases, and 16 bases lay in between. Germline-derived CDR1 and CDR2 are MGHRA and YSYEKL. DNA of the CDR3: TGCGCCAGCAGCCAAGATAGGGCCAGGGGGGTGGAGACCCAGTACTTC. Protein product: CASSQDRARGVETQYF.

This sequence joins TRBV11-2 and TRBJ2-1, with 12 bases matching TRBD1. J gave up 6 bases and V 10 bases, and 13 bases lay outside the gene matches. The CDR3 is made up of 16 amino acids. Per germline, CDR1 SGHAT and CDR2 FQNNGV. This CDR3 is CANSPGDRGLGNEQFF. The CDR3 nucleotides read TGTGCCAATTCGCCTGGGGACAGGGGGCTTGGCAATGAGCAGTTCTTC.

The rearrangement links TRBV18 to TRBJ1-4; TRBD1 aligns across 11 bases. The V segment lost 1 base and the J segment 8 bases; nucleotides outside the gene matches: 3. The CDR3 has 15 amino acids. Germline V gene sequence: CDR1 KGHSH, CDR2 LQKENI. This CDR3 reads CASSPRGTGGEKLFF. CDR3 nucleotide sequence: TGTGCCAGCTCACCACGAGGGACAGGGGGAGAAAAACTGTTTTTT. The full variable domain, rest sourced from reference TRBV18 and TRBJ1-4, is NAGVMQNPRHLVRRRGQEARLRCSPMKGHSHVYWYRQLPEEGLKFMVYLQKENIIDESGMPKERFSAEFPKEGPSILRIQQVVRGDSAAYFCASSPRGTGGEKLFFGSGTQLSVL.

This chain uses TRBV27 with TRBJ1-3, with D unclear. CDR3 length equals 14 residues. V lost 5 bases and J 3 bases, leaving 11 bases between the germline ends. Germline V gene data show CDR1 as MNHEY and CDR2 as SMNVEV (reference sequence). The CDR3 protein is CASSPPGGGNTIYF. The DNA for the CDR3 is TGTGCCAGCAGTCCTCCAGGAGGTGGAAACACCATATATTTT.

The chain uses TRBV6-1 and TRBJ2-1, with 10 bases that match TRBD2. There are 15 residues in the CDR3. V gave up 4 bases and J gave up 6 bases; unmatched junction bases: 6. The germline gives CDR1 MNHNS, CDR2 SASEGT. CDR3 in amino acids: CASSVWASGSNEQFF. The CDR3 DNA reads as TGTGCCAGCAGTGTATGGGCTAGCGGGAGCAATGAGCAGTTCTTC.

This sequence joins TRBV6-5 and TRBJ2-5; weak D call: TRBD1 (5 bases). Germline V CDR1 and CDR2: MNHEY, SVGAGI. This CDR3 contains 14 residues. The ends were cut back, 10 bases at V and 1 base at J, with 16 bases in the middle. The CDR3 region is CATRTKGSQETQYF. As DNA, the CDR3 is TGTGCCACCAGAACGAAGGGGTCCCAAGAGACCCAGTACTTC.

The V and J genes are TRBV19 and TRBJ2-3, with D perhaps TRBD2 (6 bases). Germline CDR1 and CDR2: LNHDA and SQIVND (reference sequence). V was trimmed by 3 bases and J by 1 base, leaving 11 bases between them. This CDR3 comprises 15 residues. CDR3 nucleotides: TGTGCCAGTAGTATTCGGAGGGACGGCACAGATACGCAGTATTTT. Translation: CASSIRRDGTDTQYF. Variable domain in full (rest from reference TRBV19 and TRBJ2-3): DGGITQSPKYLFRKEGQNVTLSCEQNLNHDAMYWYRQDPGQGLRLIYYSQIVNDFQKGDIAEGYSVSREKKESFPLTVTSAQKNPTAFYLCASSIRRDGTDTQYFGPGTRLTVL.

This chain links TRBV5-1 with TRBJ2-3; D unclear. Trimming took 7 bases from V and 0 from J, leaving 15 bases between them. This CDR3 has 15 amino acids. Looked up from germline, CDR1 is SGHRS and CDR2 is YFSETQ. In nucleotides, the CDR3 is TGCGCCAGCCGGGTAGGAGCGACTAGCACAGATACGCAGTATTTT. This sequence encodes CASRVGATSTDTQYF.

The rearrangement uses TRBV5-1 and TRBJ2-2; the match to TRBD2 covers 9 bases. This CDR3 has 15 residues. After removal of 7 bases from V and 0 bases from J, the junction contained 4 bases not matched to a gene. Germline V gene sequence: CDR1 SGHRS, CDR2 YFSETQ. The CDR3 spells CASSIAGANTGELFF. CDR3 nucleotide sequence: TGCGCCAGCTCCATAGCGGGGGCGAACACCGGGGAGCTGTTTTTT.

This clone was seen ten or more times. V gene TRBV15 combines with J gene TRBJ2-4, with TRBD1 matching over 7 bases. Germline assignment: CDR1 LNHNV and CDR2 YYDKDF (reference sequence). The CDR3 runs 14 residues. The V and J ends lost 5 bases and 5 bases, in that order; junction bases with no gene match: 6. The CDR3 DNA reads TGTGCCACCAGCCCCGGGACAGATCAAAACATTCAGTACTTC. Amino acid sequence: CATSPGTDQNIQYF.

The chain employs TRBV9 and TRBJ1-2; D uncertain. Between the trimmed V and J ends, which lost 2 bases and 2 bases, there was a span of 13 bases. CDR1 is SGDLS and CDR2 is YYNGEE in the germline V gene. This CDR3 comprises 15 residues. CDR3 bases: TGTGCCAGCAGCGTCGAGGGTGTTCCCAACTATGGCTACACCTTC. Protein: CASSVEGVPNYGYTF.

The chain carries TRBV9 and TRBJ2-1; 8 bases align to TRBD2. Trimming removed 3 bases from V and 4 bases from J; junction bases left unmatched: 9. This CDR3 has 16 amino acids. CDR1 and CDR2 (germline): SGDLS, YYNGEE. The CDR3 here is CASSDYKAGGYNEQFF. The DNA of the CDR3 is TGTGCCAGCAGCGACTACAAGGCGGGGGGTTACAATGAGCAGTTCTTC.

The CDR3 bases are TGTGCCAGCAGCTCCCCTAGGACAGGGGAGACCCAGTACTTC. It specifies CASSSPRTGETQYF. This chain uses TRBV5-4 with TRBJ2-5, with TRBD1 identical over 8 bases. Trimming cost V 3 bases and J 5 bases; bases outside gene matches: 6. Per the germline V gene, CDR1 is SGHNT and CDR2 is YYREEE (reference sequence). The CDR3 is 14 residues long.

The chain joins TRBV19 to TRBJ2-3; 9 nucleotides match TRBD1. The V and J ends lost 5 bases and 4 bases, in that order; junction bases with no gene match: 4. There are 14 residues in the CDR3. Germline V gene lookup returns CDR1 LNHDA and CDR2 SQIVND (reference sequence). Written as DNA, the CDR3 is TGTGCCAGTAGTGGGGGACAGGGACCAGATACGCAGTATTTT. Translating it yields CASSGGQGPDTQYF.

The CDR3 here is CASSILQGGGEQFF. CDR3 in DNA: TGTGCCAGCAGCATTTTACAGGGTGGGGGTGAGCAGTTCTTC. V gene TRBV2 combines with J gene TRBJ2-1; D might be TRBD1 (6 bases). Germline V CDR1 and CDR2: SNHLY, FYNNEI. V was cut by 6 bases and J by 9 bases, with 18 bases left in between. The CDR3 totals 14 residues.

The rearrangement links TRBV27 to TRBJ2-3, with 15 bases aligning to TRBD2. The germline CDR1 and CDR2 sequences are MNHEY and SMNVEV (reference sequence). With V trimmed by 4 bases and J by 6 bases, 5 bases remained unmatched. The CDR3 is 16 residues long. This CDR3 reads CASSSGLAGGLDTQYF. CDR3 in DNA: TGTGCCAGCAGTTCCGGACTAGCGGGGGGGCTGGATACGCAGTATTTT.

V usage is TRBV2 and J usage is TRBJ1-2; 7 bases line up with TRBD1. V was clipped by 7 bases and J by 3 bases; unmatched bases: 5. Germline lookup yields CDR1 SNHLY and CDR2 FYNNEI. CDR3 length: 13 residues. The CDR3 nucleotides are TGTGCCAGCACTTTGGGACAGTACTATGGCTACACCTTC. It specifies CASTLGQYYGYTF.

The chain employs TRBV19 and TRBJ2-6, with a possible D match to TRBD1 (5 bases). CDR1 and CDR2 from the germline V gene are LNHDA and SQIVND (reference sequence). The CDR3 has 15 amino acids. V lost 5 bases to trimming and J lost 2 bases, with 10 bases between them. The CDR3 DNA follows: TGTGCCAGTAGTTTGACAGTTGCTGGGGCCAACGTCCTGACTTTC. Its translation is CASSLTVAGANVLTF.